This T cell receptor beta chain originates from a study of T cell changes during pregnancy in multiple sclerosis. Only in-frame clones appear in the TCRdb table, and some are missing; sequencing was by immunoSEQ multiplex PCR. The sample shows 50,000 to 70,000 clones, roughly 91% of them seen only once. The germline V gene encodes CDR1 GTSNPN and CDR2 SVGIG (reference sequence). Unmatched junction bases numbered 0, after V lost 4 bases and J lost 1 base. This CDR3 contains 12 residues. The table lists this clone with a few counts. The sample here was CD8+ T cells from peripheral blood mononuclear cells, taken before pregnancy. The chain links TRBV30 to TRBJ1-1; 7 positions match TRBD1. The TCR was taken from a female donor with multiple sclerosis, enrolled in a pregnancy study. The CDR3 loop reads CAWNRGNTEAFF. As DNA, the CDR3 is TGTGCCTGGAACAGGGGGAACACTGAAGCTTTCTTT. Together with reference TRBV30 and TRBJ1-1, the CDR3 gives the full variable domain: SQTIHQWPATLVQPVGSPLSLECTVEGTSNPNLYWYRQAAGRGLQLLFYSVGIGQISSEVPQNLSASRPQDRQFILSSKKLLLSDSGFYLCAWNRGNTEAFFGQGTRLTVV.